The 20 T cell receptor beta chains listed next were all sequenced from one sample in a study of cytomegalovirus exposure and HLA in healthy donors. 60 Vbeta and 13 Jbeta primers were used in PCR. Method: immunoSEQ multiplex PCR; TCRdb's copy keeps in-frame clones and lacks some. The sample yields some 180,000 clones, about 83% seen once. Source material: PBMCs. These receptor sequences come from a female donor in good health and CMV-seronegative.

This chain uses TRBV19 with TRBJ2-5; 8 bases are a match to TRBD1. V dropped 4 bases and J dropped 1; count of bases not matched to a gene: 5. The CDR3 length is 15 residues. From germline, CDR1 is LNHDA and CDR2 SQIVND (reference sequence). Here the CDR3 reads CASSRTGTGQETQYF. The CDR3 nucleotides are TGTGCCAGTAGTAGGACAGGGACCGGCCAAGAGACCCAGTACTTC.

V is TRBV5-1 and J is TRBJ1-1; TRBD1 is a possible D gene (5 bases). This CDR3 region has 14 residues. Germline V CDR1 and CDR2: SGHRS, YFSETQ. The ends were cut back, 4 bases at V and 4 bases at J, with 14 bases in the middle. The CDR3 nucleotides read TGCGCCAGCAGCGGGGGGGGTTCGTTCACTGAAGCTTTCTTT. This sequence encodes CASSGGGSFTEAFF.

The chain combines TRBV10-3 with TRBJ2-3, with TRBD1 identical over 9 bases. J was trimmed by 3 bases and V by 8 bases; bases with no gene match: 3. Germline CDR1 ENHRY, CDR2 SYGVKD. The CDR3 contains 13 residues. CDR3 coding DNA: TGTGCCATCCGGACAGGGGAGACAGATACGCAGTATTTT. Protein: CAIRTGETDTQYF.

The rearrangement joins TRBV5-4 to TRBJ1-1; the D is unclear. This CDR3 has 13 amino acids. Germline assignment: CDR1 SGHNT and CDR2 YYREEE (reference sequence). V lost 4 bases to trimming and J lost 6 bases, with 13 bases between them. CDR3 residues: CASSAGVRPEAFF. In DNA form, the CDR3 reads TGTGCCAGCAGCGCCGGGGTACGCCCTGAAGCTTTCTTT.

The chain has TRBV7-8 and TRBJ1-6, with D hard to call. The germline gives CDR1 SGHVS, CDR2 FQNEAQ. The ends were cut back, 0 bases at V and 0 bases at J, with 9 bases in the middle. The CDR3 length is 17 residues. In DNA form, the CDR3 reads TGTGCCAGCAGCTTAGCACAGCAACGCTCCTATAATTCACCCCTCCACTTT. Translating it yields CASSLAQQRSYNSPLHF.

Of note for this clone: A junction end diverges from the germline sequence, so it may reflect a read error. Other DNA sequences in the same sample also yield this CDR3. The chain uses TRBV2 and TRBJ2-1; 9 nucleotides align to TRBD2. This CDR3 spans 14 amino acids. The germline gives CDR1 SNHLY, CDR2 FYNNEI. CDR3 bases: TGCGCCAGCAGCGGGACTAGCTATGGCGATGAGCAGTTCTTC. Its protein product is CASSGTSYGDEQFF.

This rearrangement joins TRBV19 to TRBJ1-5, with a possible D match to TRBD1 (6 bases). The CDR3 has 18 residues. CDR1 LNHDA and CDR2 SQIVND come from the germline V gene (reference sequence). V lost 4 bases to trimming and J lost 3 bases, with 22 bases between them. CDR3 amino acids: CASSKQGRVTGFNQPQHF. CDR3 bases: TGTGCCAGTAGTAAACAAGGTAGAGTAACAGGGTTCAATCAGCCCCAGCATTTT.

This clone occurred a few times. The chain couples TRBV9 to TRBJ2-7, with TRBD2 identical over 7 bases. J gave up 4 bases and V 4 bases, and 14 bases lay outside the gene matches. CDR1 SGDLS and CDR2 YYNGEE come from the germline V gene. The CDR3 is 16 amino acids. CDR3 nucleotides: TGTGCCAGCAGCCCGAGGGGAGCGGGAAGGGTTTACGAGCAGTACTTC. Protein sequence: CASSPRGAGRVYEQYF.

The chain links TRBV9 to TRBJ1-1; D not resolved. Germline V lookup: CDR1 SGDLS, CDR2 YYNGEE. The length of the CDR3 is 14 residues. V was pared by 4 bases and J by 6 bases, with 16 bases between. Here the CDR3 reads CASSPHPGSAEAFF. CDR3 bases: TGTGCCAGCAGCCCCCATCCGGGGTCCGCTGAAGCTTTCTTT.

The chain recombines TRBV12-5 with TRBJ2-3; D gene uncertain. The V gene lost 4 bases and the J gene lost 6 bases, with 11 bases spanning the gap. CDR1 is LGHNT, CDR2 FRNRAP, per germline. The CDR3 consists of 13 residues. DNA for the CDR3: TGTGCTAGTGGTTCCTCGGGTATGGATACGCAGTATTTT. The encoded protein is CASGSSGMDTQYF.

This chain connects TRBV11-3 to TRBJ2-1, with 8 positions matching TRBD1. V lost 2 bases, J lost 8 bases, and 11 bases stayed unmatched. The CDR3 contains 16 residues. Germline assignment: CDR1 SGHNT and CDR2 YENEEA. The CDR3 region has the DNA TGTGCCAGCAGCTTAATGTTTGGACAGGGAGGAGATGAGCAGTTCTTC. Encoded protein: CASSLMFGQGGDEQFF.

The chain couples TRBV5-6 to TRBJ2-1, with D perhaps matching TRBD1 (5 bases). V was trimmed by 0 bases and J by 0 bases, leaving 7 bases between them. Germline loops: CDR1 SGHDT, CDR2 YYEEEE. This CDR3 spans 15 amino acids. In nucleotides, the CDR3 is TGTGCCAGCAGCTTGGACAGGACCTCCTACAATGAGCAGTTCTTC. Protein sequence: CASSLDRTSYNEQFF.

The CDR3 bases are TGTGCCAGCAGCGGCCATGTTTACACCGGGGAGCTGTTTTTT. It encodes CASSGHVYTGELFF. V is TRBV5-4 and J is TRBJ2-2, with D uncertain. CDR1 is SGHNT and CDR2 is YYREEE in the germline V gene (reference sequence). CDR3 size: 14 residues. V was cut by 4 bases and J by 3 bases, with 10 bases left in between.

This chain joins TRBV29-1 and TRBJ2-1, with 12 bases identical to TRBD2. The CDR3 is 16 residues long. Germline V gene lookup returns CDR1 SQVTM and CDR2 ANQGSEA. V lost 7 bases and J lost 0; bases outside the gene matches: 7. The chain's CDR3 is CSALGLAGSSYNEQFF. The CDR3 DNA follows: TGCAGCGCCTTAGGACTAGCGGGGAGCTCCTACAATGAGCAGTTCTTC.

The CDR3 reads CASRLQGSGNTIYF. The CDR3, as DNA: TGTGCCAGTCGCCTACAGGGATCTGGAAACACCATATATTTT. This sequence joins TRBV19 and TRBJ1-3, with D maybe TRBD1 (6 bases). Trimming left V 8 bases short and J 1 base short, with 12 bases between. The CDR3 totals 14 residues. Germline V gene sequence: CDR1 LNHDA, CDR2 SQIVND (reference sequence). Together with reference TRBV19 and TRBJ1-3, the CDR3 gives the full variable domain: DGGITQSPKYLFRKEGQNVTLSCEQNLNHDAMYWYRQDPGQGLRLIYYSQIVNDFQKGDIAEGYSVSREKKESFPLTVTSAQKNPTAFYLCASRLQGSGNTIYFGEGSWLTVV.

The V gene is TRBV28, the J gene TRBJ1-1, with TRBD1 as a possible D gene (6 bases). CDR3 size: 15 residues. The ends were cut back, 3 bases at V and 10 bases at J, with 21 bases in the middle. Germline values: CDR1 MDHEN, CDR2 SYDVKM. CDR3 loop: CASSFGRGRGSRAFF. The CDR3 bases are TGTGCCAGCAGTTTTGGTCGCGGGAGGGGGTCACGAGCTTTCTTT.

The chain has TRBV7-3 and TRBJ2-2; D possibly corresponds to TRBD2 (5 bases). Per germline, CDR1 SGHTA and CDR2 FQGTGA. With 5 bases removed from V and 0 bases from J, the gap between germline ends came to 10 bases. This CDR3 is built from 15 residues. CDR3 DNA sequence: TGTGCCAGCAGCCCACTAGGAGCGAACACCGGGGAGCTGTTTTTT. It yields the protein CASSPLGANTGELFF.

The chain uses TRBV15 and TRBJ1-1, with a tentative D call TRBD1 (5 bases). The V end lost 0 bases, the J end lost 7 bases, and 12 bases lay between the germline ends. CDR3 length: 14 amino acids. CDR1 is LNHNV and CDR2 is YYDKDF in the germline V gene (reference sequence). This CDR3 reads CATSRDMGQGEAFF. DNA of the CDR3: TGTGCCACCAGCAGAGATATGGGGCAAGGTGAAGCTTTCTTT.

This clone was detected once. The chain employs TRBV11-3 and TRBJ2-2; possibly TRBD2 for D (6 bases). The V and J ends lost 1 base and 6 bases respectively, with 6 bases between them. This CDR3 contains 13 residues. Germline V gene data show CDR1 as SGHNT and CDR2 as YENEEA. The CDR3 coding sequence is TGTGCCAGCAGCTTAGGGGGGGCCGGGGAGCTGTTTTTT. It translates to CASSLGGAGELFF.

This chain joins TRBV5-8 and TRBJ2-3; maybe TRBD2 (6 bases). V gave up 0 bases and J gave up 2 bases, with 10 bases separating them. The CDR3 runs to 15 residues. The germline V gene encodes CDR1 SGHTS and CDR2 YDEGEE. CDR3 sequence reads: CASSLVGGTTDTQYF. CDR3 nucleotide sequence: TGTGCCAGCAGCTTGGTGGGCGGGACCACAGATACGCAGTATTTT.